The source of this T cell receptor (beta chain) is a study of post-analysis software for immune sequencing data. Concerning this clonotype: Its cognate antigen is unknown. This may arise from a read error, as a much more abundant clone is one base away.

Researchers reported that TCR beta cDNA libraries carried unique molecular identifiers. Researchers reported approximately 480,000 cDNA molecules coming from approximately 1 to 10 million T cells. Via MiXCR, TCRdb re-called the PCR reads, giving one row per CDR3 protein. The sample has more than 500,000 distinct CDR3 sequences, roughly 34% seen once. CDR3 length equals 14 residues. Points from the study as a whole: Four or five TRBV segments occurring more often in patients than controls included TRBV5-6, TRBV5-1 and TRBV20-1. With F measure, samples from one preparation batch clustered together strongly. Comparison with controls showed significantly lower normalized Chao1 diversity in multiple sclerosis patients.

The TCR originated in a girl aged 2-17 years with multiple sclerosis. Sample: blood. V and J are TRBV12-3 or TRBV12-4 and TRBJ2-1; D gene unclear. CDR3 in amino acids: CASGLGGLNNEQFF. The CDR3 DNA sequence: TGTGCCAGCGGTTTGGGCGGTTTGAACAATGAGCAGTTCTTC.